These T cell receptor beta chains were read from a single sample in a study of T-cell memory formation after mild COVID-19. TCRdb re-called the 5' RACE reads with MiXCR, one entry per CDR3 protein. The data show 400,000 to 450,000 distinct CDR3 sequences, over 15% seen once. The sequenced sample consisted of PBMCs or a T cell subset sorted from them (not recorded which). All receptors come from a man aged 18 to 29 who had mild COVID-19 (a few samples of this study predate the infection). Cell type and time point are not known. Both conserved end residues are part of each CDR3. D genes are given only for firm matches. Clone size is stated in some rows and not others, as once, few, many or a class when expanded.

len | d_gene | abundance | j_gene | v_gene | CDR3nt | CDR3aa
15 | - | few | TRBJ1-2 | TRBV5-5 | TGTGCCAGCAGCTTGGGGGCGGGCAAGCACTATGGCTACACCTTC | CASSLGAGKHYGYTF
15 | - | few | TRBJ1-2 | TRBV28 | TGTGCCAGCAGTTCGCGACGGGGTCAGCACTATGGCTACACCTTC | CASSSRRGQHYGYTF
19 | - | - | TRBJ2-7 | TRBV14 | TGTGCCAGCAGCCATCAACAAGTGCGGGGGCGTCCTCCCGCCTACGAGCAGTACTTC | CASSHQQVRGRPPAYEQYF
15 | TRBD1 | - | TRBJ1-1 | TRBV11-2 | TGTGCCAGCAAACGGACAGGGGTTACGAACACTGAAGCTTTCTTT | CASKRTGVTNTEAFF
13 | - | - | TRBJ1-1 | TRBV29-1 | TGCAGCGTTGAAACAGGTGGGCGTACTGAAGCTTTCTTT | CSVETGGRTEAFF
15 | - | - | TRBJ1-6 | TRBV7-8 | TGTGCCAGCAGCCCAAGCCAGGCGGGAAATTCACCCCTCCACTTT | CASSPSQAGNSPLHF
15 | - | - | TRBJ1-1 | TRBV19 | TGTGCCAGTAGTCGAGACTCAGGGGCATCCACTGAAGCTTTCTTT | CASSRDSGASTEAFF
14 | TRBD2 | - | TRBJ2-2 | TRBV7-3 | TGTGCCAGCAGCTTTAGCGGGGGGTCCGGGGAGCTGTTTTTT | CASSFSGGSGELFF
15 | - | - | TRBJ2-1 | TRBV19 | TGTGCCAGTAGTCCAGACGCCTCTCCCTACAATGAGCAGTTCTTC | CASSPDASPYNEQFF
14 | - | - | TRBJ2-5 | TRBV7-2 | TGTGCCAGCAGCTTAGGGGGGCTCGAAGAGACCCAGTACTTC | CASSLGGLEETQYF
13 | - | - | TRBJ1-2 | TRBV28 | TGTGCCAGCAGGAACAGGGCCAACTATGGCTACACCTTC | CASRNRANYGYTF
15 | - | many | TRBJ2-3 | TRBV6-2/TRBV6-3 | TGTGCCAGCAGACCGGAGGGAAAAAGCACAGATACGCAGTATTTT | CASRPEGKSTDTQYF
13 | - | - | TRBJ2-5 | TRBV7-2 | TGTGCCAGCAGTCGTCAGACCCAAGAGACCCAGTACTTC | CASSRQTQETQYF
14 | TRBD1 | - | TRBJ1-1 | TRBV5-1 | TGCGCCAGCAGCTCCGCAGGGGGTCACACTGAAGCTTTCTTT | CASSSAGGHTEAFF
13 | - | - | TRBJ2-1 | TRBV7-2 | TGTGCCAGCAGCGCCGGGGCTTTCAATGAGCAGTTCTTC | CASSAGAFNEQFF
15 | - | few | TRBJ2-2 | TRBV7-2 | TGTGCCAGCAGCTTAAGGCTAGGATACACCGGGGAGCTGTTTTTT | CASSLRLGYTGELFF
15 | TRBD2 | few | TRBJ2-7 | TRBV12-3/TRBV12-4 | TGTGCCAGCAGTCCGGGGGGTTCGGTTGACTACGAGCAGTACTTC | CASSPGGSVDYEQYF
16 | TRBD2 | few | TRBJ2-3 | TRBV5-1 | TGCGCCAGCAGACCCCCAACTAGCGGGGGACCAGATACGCAGTATTTT | CASRPPTSGGPDTQYF
12 | - | - | TRBJ1-3 | TRBV5-1 | TGCGCCAGTGGGGACGCCGGTCACACCATATATTTT | CASGDAGHTIYF
13 | - | - | TRBJ2-3 | TRBV6-4 | TGTGCCAGCAGTGGGGACGCAACAGATACGCAGTATTTT | CASSGDATDTQYF
17 | TRBD1 | - | TRBJ1-5 | TRBV4-3 | TGCGCCAGCAGCCAAGACACCTTAAGGACAGGGGATCAGCCCCAGCATTTT | CASSQDTLRTGDQPQHF
13 | TRBD1 | - | TRBJ2-2 | TRBV5-1 | TGCGCCAGCAGCTTTACAGGGGCCGGGGAGCTGTTTTTT | CASSFTGAGELFF
14 | - | many | TRBJ2-2 | TRBV7-2 | TGTGCCAGCAGCTCCCGACTGTACACCGGGGAGCTGTTTTTT | CASSSRLYTGELFF
16 | - | few | TRBJ1-3 | TRBV12-3/TRBV12-4 | TGTGCCAGCAGTTTGTTCACAGGGTTTCGTGAAGACACCATATATTTT | CASSLFTGFREDTIYF
17 | - | few | TRBJ2-2 | TRBV3-1 | TGTGCCAGCAGCCTAGGTGCGGAGGGCGGGAACACCGGGGAGCTGTTTTTT | CASSLGAEGGNTGELFF
14 | - | - | TRBJ1-5 | TRBV7-8 | TGTGCCAGCAGCTCGCAGGGAAAAGGCCAGCCCCAGCATTTT | CASSSQGKGQPQHF
16 | - | - | TRBJ2-7 | TRBV4-1 | TGCGCCAGCAGCCAGGATTCTCTGGGGGGCCTCGACGAGCAGTACTTC | CASSQDSLGGLDEQYF
15 | TRBD1 | few | TRBJ1-3 | TRBV2 | TGTGCCAGAGGCGTACAGGGGGACTCTGGAAACACCATATATTTT | CARGVQGDSGNTIYF
14 | TRBD1 | - | TRBJ1-2 | TRBV3-1 | TGTGCCAGCACCCCGGACAGGGTAGGCTATGGCTACACCTTC | CASTPDRVGYGYTF
16 | TRBD2 | - | TRBJ2-1 | TRBV20-1 | TGCAGTGCTGCCCCTGGGACTAGCGGGTACTACAATGAGCAGTTCTTC | CSAAPGTSGYYNEQFF
15 | - | few | TRBJ1-6 | TRBV2 | TGTGCCAGCAGTGAAGCGGAGGGGTTTAATTCACCCCTCCACTTT | CASSEAEGFNSPLHF
15 | TRBD1 | - | TRBJ2-2 | TRBV2 | TGTGCCAGCAGCCCGGGACAGGGGCCCACCGGGGAGCTGTTTTTT | CASSPGQGPTGELFF
13 | - | few | TRBJ1-1 | TRBV27 | TGTGCCAGCAGTTTGATAGGTGGACCTGAAGCTTTCTTT | CASSLIGGPEAFF
17 | - | many | TRBJ1-3 | TRBV11-2 | TGTGCCAGCAGCCAAACGGACGCCGCGAGCTCTGGAAACACCATATATTTT | CASSQTDAASSGNTIYF
14 | - | - | TRBJ1-4 | TRBV6-5 | TGTGCCAGAACATTCCGGGAACTTGGTGAAAAACTGTTTTTT | CARTFRELGEKLFF
12 | - | few | TRBJ1-1 | TRBV11-2 | TGTGCCAGCAGCTTGATAGTCGGAAGAGCTTTCTTT | CASSLIVGRAFF
12 | - | - | TRBJ1-1 | TRBV25-1 | TGTGCCAGCAGTGCAACCAGGGTTACGACTTTCTTT | CASSATRVTTFF
18 | TRBD2 | - | TRBJ2-5 | TRBV7-6 | TGTGCCAGCAGCCTGAGCGGCCACGGACTAGCGGGGAAAGAGACCCAGTACTTC | CASSLSGHGLAGKETQYF
14 | - | - | TRBJ2-4 | TRBV12-3/TRBV12-4 | TGTGCCAGCATGGAGGCCTTAGCCAAAAACATTCAGTACTTC | CASMEALAKNIQYF
16 | - | few | TRBJ2-7 | TRBV5-4 | TGTGCCAGCAGCTTGGCTCCAGGGCGGGCTCCCTACGAGCAGTACTTC | CASSLAPGRAPYEQYF
13 | - | - | TRBJ2-2 | TRBV19 | TGTGCCAGTAGTAACAGGGTTATCGGGGAGCTGTTTTTT | CASSNRVIGELFF
13 | TRBD1 | - | TRBJ2-7 | TRBV12-3/TRBV12-4 | TGTGCCAGCAGTTTACCAGGGGGCTACGAGCAGTACTTC | CASSLPGGYEQYF
13 | - | - | TRBJ1-4 | TRBV18 | TGTGCCAGCTCACCACAAATTAATGAAAAACTGTTTTTT | CASSPQINEKLFF
12 | - | - | TRBJ1-2 | TRBV29-1 | TGCAGCGTTGGTCGGCAGAACTATGGCTACACCTTC | CSVGRQNYGYTF
10 | - | few | TRBJ1-2 | TRBV20-1 | TGCAGTGCAGGGGACCATGGCTACACCTTC | CSAGDHGYTF
14 | TRBD2 | - | TRBJ2-3 | TRBV7-6 | TGTGCCAGCAGCCTGGCCGGGACTAGTTATACGCAGTATTTT | CASSLAGTSYTQYF
17 | - | few | TRBJ2-2 | TRBV7-9 | TGTGCCAGCAGCTGGGATCCGGGACTGCGCATTGGCGGGGAGCTGTTTTTT | CASSWDPGLRIGGELFF
17 | - | - | TRBJ2-3 | TRBV4-2 | TGTGCCAGCAGCCAGGCCGGCGGGGCGGGAACGATTGATACGCAGTATTTT | CASSQAGGAGTIDTQYF